One sample yielded the 30 T cell receptor beta chains listed below, sequenced in a study of T-cell memory formation after mild COVID-19. TCRdb called the 5' RACE reads again in MiXCR, with one record for every CDR3 protein. The sample includes about 170,000 distinct CDR3 sequences, 10% to 15% seen only once; the top ten take 2.5% to 4%. Sequenced sample: PBMCs or a T cell subset sorted from them (not recorded which). The source is a man between 18 and 35 years old who had mild COVID-19 (a few samples of this study predate the infection). Cell type and time point are not known.

In this sample, this clonotype turned up a few times. V usage is TRBV5-1 and J usage is TRBJ2-3, with D possibly TRBD2 on 5 matching bases. V lost 2 bases and J 3 bases, leaving 16 bases between the germline ends. The CDR3 has 16 residues. Germline CDR1 is SGHRS and CDR2 is YFSETQ. The DNA for the CDR3 is TGCGCCAGCAGCTTTGGAGGTACGGGATTAACAGATACGCAGTATTTT. Translating it yields CASSFGGTGLTDTQYF. Filled out from reference TRBV5-1 and TRBJ2-3, the complete variable domain reads KAGVTQTPRYLIKTRGQQVTLSCSPISGHRSVSWYQQTPGQGLQFLFEYFSETQRNKGNFPGRFSGRQFSNSRSEMNVSTLELGDSALYLCASSFGGTGLTDTQYFGPGTRLTVL.

The rearrangement joins TRBV10-1 to TRBJ2-7; D may be TRBD1 (6 bases). V lost 5 bases, J lost 7 bases, and 15 bases lay in between. CDR1 and CDR2 (germline): WNHNN, SYGVQD (reference sequence). This CDR3 has 13 residues. CDR3 nucleotide sequence: TGCGCCAGCAGTATCTCAGGGGCCGGGGAGCAGTACTTC. Translating it yields CASSISGAGEQYF.

In its sample, this clonotype was seen many times. CDR3: CASSLAADTQYF. The DNA of the CDR3 is TGCGCCAGCAGCTTGGCCGCAGATACGCAGTATTTT. The chain is built from TRBV5-1 and TRBJ2-3; D unclear. This CDR3 has 12 residues. The V and J ends lost 0 bases and 4 bases respectively, with 3 bases between them. The germline CDR1 and CDR2 sequences are SGHRS and YFSETQ.

This clonotype was detected many times. This rearrangement joins TRBV18 to TRBJ1-1, with D uncertain. The length of the CDR3 is 16 residues. From germline, CDR1 is KGHSH and CDR2 LQKENI. The ends were cut back, 3 bases at V and 0 bases at J, with 14 bases in the middle. Here the CDR3 reads CASSPQSHGMNTEAFF. The CDR3 region has the DNA TGTGCCAGCTCACCCCAGAGCCATGGTATGAACACTGAAGCTTTCTTT.

There are a few counts of this clonotype. The chain couples TRBV3-1 to TRBJ1-1; TRBD1 aligns across 9 bases. Germline V CDR1 and CDR2: LGHDT, YNNKEL (reference sequence). The CDR3 totals 14 residues. V was clipped by 2 bases and J by 5 bases; unmatched bases: 3. CDR3 in amino acids: CASSQTGGRTEAFF. The CDR3 DNA is TGTGCCAGCAGCCAAACAGGGGGCCGTACTGAAGCTTTCTTT.

This clonotype occurred a few times. V and J are TRBV3-1 and TRBJ1-2; D might be TRBD1 (5 bases). Trimming cost V 7 bases and J 3 bases, with 9 bases left between them. CDR1 is LGHDT, CDR2 YNNKEL, per germline (reference sequence). The CDR3 covers 12 residues. The DNA of the CDR3 is TGTGCCAGCAAAGGCAGGGACTATGGCTACACCTTC. As protein: CASKGRDYGYTF.

This chain joins TRBV5-1 and TRBJ1-2, with a tentative D call TRBD1 (6 bases). Germline assignment: CDR1 SGHRS and CDR2 YFSETQ. Trimming shortened V by 4 bases and J by 6 bases, and 10 bases separated the two germline ends. CDR3 length: 12 residues. CDR3 region: CASSKQGNGYTF. The CDR3 DNA sequence: TGCGCCAGCAGCAAACAGGGTAATGGCTACACCTTC. The whole variable domain, remainder taken from reference TRBV5-1 and TRBJ1-2, is KAGVTQTPRYLIKTRGQQVTLSCSPISGHRSVSWYQQTPGQGLQFLFEYFSETQRNKGNFPGRFSGRQFSNSRSEMNVSTLELGDSALYLCASSKQGNGYTFGSGTRLTVV.

This clonotype was observed a handful of times. This chain links TRBV12-3 or TRBV12-4 with TRBJ2-1; 7 positions match TRBD1. CDR3 length equals 14 residues. Germline trimming cut 5 bases from V and 6 bases from J; bases unmatched to any gene: 7. CDR3 coding DNA: TGTGCCAGCAGTCAGGACAGGATACGCAATGAGCAGTTCTTC. Its protein is CASSQDRIRNEQFF.

This clonotype was picked up a small number of times. V usage is TRBV30 and J usage is TRBJ2-5; 12 bases agree with TRBD1. CDR1 is GTSNPN, CDR2 SVGIG, per germline (reference sequence). Losses at the gene ends were 5 bases for V and 4 bases for J; bases not matched to a gene: 2. The CDR3 is 13 residues long. CDR3 sequence (DNA): TGTGCCTGGGGGGACAGGGGGCGAGAGACCCAGTACTTC. Protein sequence: CAWGDRGRETQYF.

The CDR3 here is CASGLEYTEAFF. CDR3 in DNA: TGTGCTAGTGGTTTAGAATACACTGAAGCTTTCTTT. This rearrangement joins TRBV12-5 to TRBJ1-1; no clear D. The CDR3 sequence is 12 residues long. The germline V and J ends were trimmed by 3 bases and 3 bases, with 5 bases remaining between them. The germline gives CDR1 LGHNT, CDR2 FRNRAP.

This clonotype has at least ten counts. The rearrangement uses TRBV12-3 or TRBV12-4 and TRBJ2-7; D possibly corresponds to TRBD2 (5 bases). The CDR3 runs to 14 residues. V was pared by 3 bases and J by 0 bases, with 9 bases between. CDR3 coding DNA: TGTGCCAGCAGTTTTCGGGGTAGCTCCTACGAGCAGTACTTC. Residues: CASSFRGSSYEQYF.

This clonotype was counted at least ten times. J is TRBJ2-1 and V is TRBV5-1; 7 bases match TRBD2. The CDR3 runs 13 residues. Germline CDR1 and CDR2: SGHRS and YFSETQ. V gave up 2 bases and J gave up 9 bases; unmatched junction bases: 5. The CDR3 protein is CASSFEAGTEQFF. The CDR3 DNA is TGCGCCAGCAGCTTCGAAGCGGGGACTGAGCAGTTCTTC. Using reference TRBV5-1 and TRBJ2-1 for the parts outside the CDR3, the full variable domain is KAGVTQTPRYLIKTRGQQVTLSCSPISGHRSVSWYQQTPGQGLQFLFEYFSETQRNKGNFPGRFSGRQFSNSRSEMNVSTLELGDSALYLCASSFEAGTEQFFGPGTRLTVL.

Here the CDR3 DNA reads TGTGCCAGCAGCCAAGCCCCCCCGAACACTGAAGCTTTCTTT. This gives the protein CASSQAPPNTEAFF. The chain recombines TRBV3-1 with TRBJ1-1, with D uncertain. V lost 1 base to trimming and J lost 1 base, with 7 bases between them. The germline gives CDR1 LGHDT, CDR2 YNNKEL (reference sequence). CDR3 length equals 14 residues.

This clonotype was seen more than once but under ten times. The V call is TRBV18, the J call TRBJ2-3; D gene unclear. Trimming took 3 bases from V and 4 from J, leaving 8 bases between them. The CDR3 loop spans 13 amino acids. In germline, CDR1 is KGHSH, CDR2 LQKENI. In DNA, the CDR3 is TGTGCCAGCTCACCGAGCTCGCCAGATACGCAGTATTTT. Its translation is CASSPSSPDTQYF.

This chain connects TRBV29-1 to TRBJ2-1; 8 bases are shared with TRBD1. The CDR3 is 17 residues long. V shed 0 bases, J shed 2 bases, and the junction held 9 bases outside the gene matches. Germline V lookup: CDR1 SQVTM, CDR2 ANQGSEA. The CDR3: CSVEDTITGGTYNEQFF. The CDR3 nucleotides are TGCAGCGTTGAAGACACCATTACAGGGGGAACCTACAATGAGCAGTTCTTC.

The V gene is TRBV7-9, the J gene TRBJ2-5, with TRBD2 identical over 7 bases. The CDR3 spans 14 residues. The germline CDR1 and CDR2 sequences are SEHNR and FQNEAQ (reference sequence). The ends lost 3 bases at V and 5 bases at J; junction bases unmatched: 6. CDR3 sequence reads: CASSFGLGGETQYF. For the CDR3, the DNA is TGTGCCAGCAGCTTTGGTCTCGGGGGGGAGACCCAGTACTTC.

In this sample, this clonotype turned up a few times. The chain is built from TRBV12-3 or TRBV12-4 and TRBJ1-2; 7 bases are shared with TRBD1. The junction had 9 bases not matched to a gene; V was cut back by 7 bases and J by 4 bases. The CDR3 has 14 residues. This CDR3 reads CASTSAGTAYGYTF. Written as DNA, the CDR3 is TGTGCCAGCACCTCAGCCGGGACAGCCTATGGCTACACCTTC.

This chain connects TRBV10-3 to TRBJ2-3, with TRBD2 matching over 7 bases. The CDR3 extends over 16 amino acids. The V gene end was trimmed by 1 base and the J gene end by 2 bases; junction bases not matched to a gene: 6. CDR1 is ENHRY and CDR2 is SYGVKD in the germline V gene. The CDR3 coding sequence is TGTGCCATCAGTGAGTTGCCTAGCGGAATCACAGATACGCAGTATTTT. Its translation: CAISELPSGITDTQYF.

The sample holds a few counts of this clonotype. The chain has TRBV7-9 and TRBJ1-2; unclear D gene. CDR1 and CDR2 (germline): SEHNR, FQNEAQ (reference sequence). The CDR3 has 12 residues. The V end was cut by 1 base, the J end by 5 bases, with 5 bases between. This chain's CDR3 is CASSLEEYGYTF. In nucleotides, the CDR3 is TGTGCCAGCAGCTTAGAAGAGTATGGCTACACCTTC.

The chain recombines TRBV7-9 with TRBJ1-2; 8 bases agree with TRBD1. The CDR3 is 15 amino acids. The V segment lost 3 bases and the J segment 3 bases; nucleotides outside the gene matches: 6. CDR1 SEHNR and CDR2 FQNEAQ come from the germline V gene (reference sequence). In DNA form, the CDR3 reads TGTGCCAGCAGCTTTGGGGCAGGGGGCCACTATGGCTACACCTTC. It encodes CASSFGAGGHYGYTF.

The chain carries TRBV5-1 and TRBJ1-2; the D gene is possibly TRBD1 (5 bases). Germline V lookup: CDR1 SGHRS, CDR2 YFSETQ. The CDR3 consists of 13 residues. V lost 5 bases and J lost 3, with 11 bases in between. CDR3 sequence (DNA): TGCGCCAGCAGTGGCCAGGGAGACTATGGCTACACCTTC. Translating gives CASSGQGDYGYTF.

This clonotype was seen a handful of times. V usage is TRBV5-6 and J usage is TRBJ2-7; D gene unclear. Germline CDR1 SGHDT, CDR2 YYEEEE. V gave up 2 bases and J gave up 5 bases, with 11 bases separating them. CDR3 size: 13 residues. In DNA form, the CDR3 reads TGTGCCAGCAGCTTCGGCAGGAAGAACGAGCAGTACTTC. This encodes CASSFGRKNEQYF. Using reference TRBV5-6 and TRBJ2-7 for the parts outside the CDR3, the full variable domain is DAGVTQSPTHLIKTRGQQVTLRCSPKSGHDTVSWYQQALGQGPQFIFQYYEEEERQRGNFPDRFSGHQFPNYSSELNVNALLLGDSALYLCASSFGRKNEQYFGPGTRLTVT.

There are a few counts of this clonotype. The chain is built from TRBV12-3 or TRBV12-4 and TRBJ2-2; perhaps TRBD1 as D (5 bases). Deletions cut 1 base from V and 8 bases from J, with 11 bases between. CDR3 size: 14 residues. CDR3 coding DNA: TGTGCCAGCAGTTTAGGCAGGGCTGGGGGGGAGCTGTTTTTT. Protein: CASSLGRAGGELFF.

This chain connects TRBV7-2 to TRBJ2-1; 7 bases align to TRBD1. Germline CDR1 is SGHTA and CDR2 is FQGNSA. The V gene end was trimmed by 2 bases and the J gene end by 6 bases; junction bases not matched to a gene: 10. This CDR3 spans 16 amino acids. The CDR3 is CASSLLGQIIGNEQFF. CDR3 DNA sequence: TGTGCCAGCAGCTTACTGGGACAGATTATAGGCAATGAGCAGTTCTTC.

This clonotype has ten or more counts. V is TRBV5-1 and J is TRBJ1-1; D might be TRBD1 (5 bases). Germline V gene data show CDR1 as SGHRS and CDR2 as YFSETQ. The length of the CDR3 is 18 residues. The V and J ends lost 6 bases and 2 bases respectively, with 26 bases between them. The chain's CDR3 is CASNSLPLGRDVNTEAFF. In nucleotides, the CDR3 is TGCGCCAGCAACTCCCTCCCCCTAGGCCGGGACGTAAACACTGAAGCTTTCTTT.

This clonotype turned up a few times. V gene TRBV12-3 or TRBV12-4 combines with J gene TRBJ2-4, with TRBD1 as a possible D gene (5 bases). Trimming removed 5 bases from V and 0 bases from J, with 17 bases in between. CDR3 length equals 17 residues. CDR3 nucleotides: TGTGCCAGCAGTCCGCTGGCTGGGGCCGGAGCCAAAAACATTCAGTACTTC. Encoded protein: CASSPLAGAGAKNIQYF.

This clonotype was picked up many times. The chain employs TRBV7-2 and TRBJ2-2; a weak D match, TRBD1 (5 bases). CDR1 is SGHTA and CDR2 is FQGNSA in the germline V gene. This CDR3 has 15 residues. The ends were cut back, 5 bases at V and 4 bases at J, with 14 bases in the middle. CDR3 region: CASSLQDPSTGELFF. The CDR3 nucleotides read TGTGCCAGCAGCCTACAGGACCCCAGCACCGGGGAGCTGTTTTTT.

The CDR3: CASSAGGADTQYF. The CDR3 nucleotides read TGTGCCAGCAGCGCAGGGGGCGCAGATACGCAGTATTTT. V usage is TRBV7-3 and J usage is TRBJ2-3; 8 nucleotides match TRBD1. This CDR3 is built from 13 residues. Unmatched junction bases numbered 2, after V lost 5 bases and J lost 4 bases. CDR1 SGHTA and CDR2 FQGTGA come from the germline V gene.

The genes are TRBV5-4 and TRBJ2-1; 8 bases are shared with TRBD1. CDR3 length equals 14 residues. Trimming removed 4 bases from V and 4 bases from J; junction bases left unmatched: 4. Germline lookup yields CDR1 SGHNT and CDR2 YYREEE (reference sequence). The CDR3 protein is CASSGGQGYNEQFF. The CDR3 nucleotides read TGTGCCAGCAGCGGTGGACAGGGATACAATGAGCAGTTCTTC.

The J gene is TRBJ1-5, the V gene TRBV7-8; 7 bases line up with TRBD1. This CDR3 is built from 17 residues. CDR1 and CDR2 (germline): SGHVS, FQNEAQ. Losses at the gene ends were 0 bases for V and 2 bases for J; bases not matched to a gene: 7. The CDR3: CASSLAHTGEGNQPQHF. The CDR3 DNA reads as TGTGCCAGCAGCTTAGCGCATACAGGGGAGGGCAATCAGCCCCAGCATTTT.